Listed below are T cell receptor beta chains from one sample, sequenced in a study of cytomegalovirus exposure and HLA in healthy donors. Measured with immunoSEQ multiplex PCR; TCRdb has only the in-frame clones, and not every one. The sample consists of around 90,000 clones, roughly 85% of them appearing once. Sequencing was done on a sample of PBMCs. These receptor sequences come from a middle-aged man in good health and CMV-seropositive. The CDR3 runs from the conserved cysteine through the conserved F or W. A D gene is named only where the DNA matches it firmly. Part of the rows lack a size; the others show once, few, many or a class for expanded clones.

V gene	J gene	D gene	clone size	CDR3 protein
TRBV7-9	TRBJ2-3	.	.	CASSRQRTSTDTQYF
TRBV7-2	TRBJ2-1	.	.	CASSLVGAGVYNEQFF
TRBV29-1	TRBJ1-3	TRBD1	.	CSVDLRTGDFSGNTIYF
TRBV6-6	TRBJ2-7	TRBD1	.	CATVLGDRGSEQYF
TRBV7-9	TRBJ1-1	TRBD1	.	CASSPQGRAEAFF
TRBV28	TRBJ2-3	.	few	CASRPQGSQDTQYF
TRBV9	TRBJ2-5	.	.	CASSVGGAGQETQYF
TRBV7-3	TRBJ2-6	.	.	CASSLREAGANVLTF
TRBV5-4	TRBJ2-6	TRBD1	.	CASSSTGFGANVLTF
TRBV9	TRBJ2-7	TRBD2	once	CASSAPIRSEGLAGRYEQYF
TRBV9	TRBJ2-6	.	few	CASSVFISSGANVLTF
TRBV4-1	TRBJ1-6	.	.	CASSQEKGTLTSPLHF
TRBV11-3	TRBJ2-2	TRBD2	.	CASSWTRSGGELFF
TRBV10-3	TRBJ2-3	TRBD2	.	CAISLTSPTDTQYF
TRBV5-6	TRBJ1-5	TRBD1	.	CASSLQGGNQPQHF
TRBV11-3	TRBJ2-6	TRBD1	.	CASSSAGGKTNVLTF
TRBV18	TRBJ2-5	TRBD1	.	CASSLDRGIGETQYF
TRBV7-2	TRBJ2-2	.	.	CASSLLGTGELFF
TRBV10-3	TRBJ2-3	.	.	CAISDLAGLTDTQYF
TRBV18	TRBJ1-1	.	.	CASSPVVDTEAFF
TRBV28	TRBJ1-1	.	.	CASRLRNTEAFF
TRBV2	TRBJ1-1	TRBD1	.	CASSDPTRGPTEAFF
TRBV25-1	TRBJ2-7	TRBD2	.	CASSPLGLAAWRQYF
TRBV9	TRBJ2-7	TRBD2	.	CASSAGEGWSEQYF
TRBV14	TRBJ2-2	TRBD2	.	CASSLPGGSGENTGELFF
TRBV6-6	TRBJ2-3	.	.	CASSPRTKDTQYF
TRBV4-2	TRBJ2-3	.	.	CASSLLQSADTQYF
TRBV7-8	TRBJ2-1	.	.	CASSPSAEVGQFF
TRBV7-2	TRBJ2-4	TRBD2	.	CASSLVGTSGGGDIQYF
TRBV2	TRBJ2-5	.	.	CASTGTKGTQYF
TRBV4-1	TRBJ2-3	TRBD2	.	CASSHRPGGARDTQYF
TRBV5-1	TRBJ2-3	TRBD2	.	CASSPRTSGGTDTQYF
TRBV7-2	TRBJ2-2	.	.	CASSLALPGKGELFF
TRBV27	TRBJ2-5	.	once	CASSLLQSKETQYF
TRBV10-2	TRBJ2-1	.	few	CASIWGGFGRSEQFF
TRBV6-5	TRBJ2-3	TRBD2	.	CASRTTSGSRDTQYF
TRBV7-9	TRBJ2-1	TRBD2	few	CASSSGLGHCEQFF
TRBV11-2	TRBJ2-2	TRBD2	.	CASSLLAGGSTGELFF
TRBV4-1	TRBJ2-1	TRBD1	.	CASSHPQGAGNEQFF
TRBV11-3	TRBJ1-2	.	.	CASSPTGSNYGYTF
TRBV2	TRBJ2-3	.	.	CASRGTLTDTQYF